The sequence of this TCR beta chain was determined in a study of Ad26.COV2.S vaccination and SARS-CoV-2 variants. The repertoire was sequenced with immunoSEQ multiplex PCR; TCRdb's copy has only in-frame clones and lacks some. The sample lists 300,000 to 350,000 clones, around four fifths seen once, with 2.1% in the top ten. Per the germline V gene, CDR1 is SGHTA and CDR2 is FQGNSA. The CDR3 extends over 14 amino acids. V dropped 5 bases and J dropped 4; count of bases not matched to a gene: 5. Treatment of the sample: roughly 19 received Ad26.COV2.S at low or high dose, single or two shots; about 5 received placebo; per-sample allocation not given. All samples were drawn on day 63, counting from the first vaccine or placebo injection.

The receptor was isolated from a person aged 18 to 65 who received the Ad26.COV2.S COVID-19 vaccine or a placebo. The starting material was peripheral blood, obtained in a trial of Ad26.COV2.S vaccine versus placebo. The chain links TRBV7-2 to TRBJ2-1; the match to TRBD1 covers 7 bases. CDR3 in amino acids: CASSLGTEYNEQFF. For the CDR3, the DNA is TGTGCCAGCAGCCTTGGGACAGAATACAATGAGCAGTTCTTC. The whole variable domain, remainder taken from reference TRBV7-2 and TRBJ2-1, is GAGVSQSPSNKVTEKGKDVELRCDPISGHTALYWYRQSLGQGLEFLIYFQGNSAPDKSGLPSDRFSAERTGGSVSTLTIQRTQQEDSAVYLCASSLGTEYNEQFFGPGTRLTVL.